This T cell receptor beta chain came from a study of T cell repertoires in cytomegalovirus infection. Turning to the study itself: Shared public TCR beta signatures pointed to both CMV infection and a matching HLA type.

Ten or more counts support this clonotype. Its antigen is undetermined. Study-wide results and limits: Accumulated public TCR beta family frequency recognized individuals carrying CMV together with the relevant HLA.

The CDR3 length is 16 residues. The V end lost 6 bases, the J end lost 0 bases, and 12 bases lay between the germline ends. The germline V gene encodes CDR1 SGHTA and CDR2 FQGNSA. Each CDR3 protein gets one entry after TCRdb re-called the reads with MiXCR. Here the sample spans 250,000 or so distinct CDR3 sequences, approximately 15% being singletons. The origin of this receptor is a human donor in good health (CMV status not recorded). Some clones in this sample may be carry-over from other donors' samples. V is TRBV7-2 and J is TRBJ1-6; D gene unclear. The sequencing input was CD8+ T cells from PBMCs. CDR3 loop: CASRNERYSYNSPLHF. The CDR3 DNA reads as TGTGCCAGCAGAAACGAACGGTACTCCTATAATTCACCCCTCCACTTT.